This is a list of T cell receptor beta chains from one sample in a study of blood T cells in healthy people across ages. One entry per CDR3 protein results from TCRdb running MiXCR on the 5' RACE reads. The top ten clones hold approximately 20% of a sample with just over 1 million distinct CDR3 sequences, under 45% of them seen once. Sequencing was performed on blood. The receptors here all came from a woman aged 55-75 years in good health. Both conserved end residues are part of each CDR3. A D gene is named only where the DNA matches it firmly. The size field is filled for only some rows; it gives once, few, many or a size class.

V gene: TRBV12-3/TRBV12-4
clone size: -
D gene: -
J gene: TRBJ2-7
CDR3 protein: CASSFTASSYEQYF
CDR3 DNA: TGTGCCAGCAGTTTTACAGCCAGCTCCTACGAGCAGTACTTC

V gene: TRBV6-1
clone size: once
D gene: TRBD1
J gene: TRBJ2-1
CDR3 protein: CASRKDRAGNEQFF
CDR3 DNA: TGTGCCAGCAGAAAGGACAGGGCCGGTAATGAGCAGTTCTTC

V gene: TRBV7-2
clone size: few
D gene: TRBD2
J gene: TRBJ2-1
CDR3 protein: CASSLGGTSGRNEQFF
CDR3 DNA: TGTGCCAGCAGCTTAGGTGGGACTAGCGGGAGGAATGAGCAGTTCTTC

V gene: TRBV19
clone size: -
D gene: TRBD1
J gene: TRBJ2-5
CDR3 protein: CASSTGQGRKTQYF
CDR3 DNA: TGTGCCAGTTCGACTGGACAGGGGAGGAAGACCCAGTACTTC

V gene: TRBV15
clone size: -
D gene: TRBD2
J gene: TRBJ2-1
CDR3 protein: CATSGLSGLAGNNEQFF
CDR3 DNA: TGTGCCACCAGCGGGCTTTCCGGACTAGCGGGGAACAATGAGCAGTTCTTC

V gene: TRBV19
clone size: few
D gene: -
J gene: TRBJ2-7
CDR3 protein: CASSIDPVSYEQYF
CDR3 DNA: TGTGCCAGTAGTATAGACCCAGTAAGCTACGAGCAGTACTTC

V gene: TRBV12-3/TRBV12-4
clone size: -
D gene: TRBD1
J gene: TRBJ2-7
CDR3 protein: CASRSRTGTGNEQYF
CDR3 DNA: TGTGCCAGCAGGTCAAGGACCGGGACAGGGAACGAGCAGTACTTC

V gene: TRBV10-2
clone size: many
D gene: TRBD1
J gene: TRBJ2-7
CDR3 protein: CASRQGYEQYF
CDR3 DNA: TGTGCCAGCAGACAGGGCTACGAGCAGTACTTC

V gene: TRBV12-3/TRBV12-4
clone size: few
D gene: -
J gene: TRBJ1-6
CDR3 protein: CASSSRGNSPLHF
CDR3 DNA: TGTGCCAGCAGTTCAAGGGGTAATTCACCCCTCCACTTT

V gene: TRBV7-9
clone size: -
D gene: -
J gene: TRBJ2-1
CDR3 protein: CASSSDGTYNEQFF
CDR3 DNA: TGTGCCAGCAGCTCGGACGGAACCTACAATGAGCAGTTCTTC

V gene: TRBV3-1
clone size: -
D gene: -
J gene: TRBJ2-3
CDR3 protein: CATGPLRPSTDTQYF
CDR3 DNA: TGTGCCACTGGCCCCCTACGCCCTAGCACAGATACGCAGTATTTT

V gene: TRBV28
clone size: -
D gene: -
J gene: TRBJ2-7
CDR3 protein: CASSFPLSLATYKYYEQYF
CDR3 DNA: TGTGCCAGCAGTTTTCCCCTCAGTCTAGCCACCTATAAGTACTACGAGCAGTACTTC

V gene: TRBV29-1
clone size: -
D gene: TRBD1
J gene: TRBJ1-5
CDR3 protein: CSGTGTGVDQPQHF
CDR3 DNA: TGCAGCGGTACTGGGACAGGGGTTGATCAGCCCCAGCATTTT

V gene: TRBV15
clone size: -
D gene: -
J gene: TRBJ2-7
CDR3 protein: CATSRKRTAYEQYF
CDR3 DNA: TGTGCCACCAGCAGAAAGCGGACAGCCTACGAGCAGTACTTC

V gene: TRBV29-1
clone size: -
D gene: -
J gene: TRBJ2-1
CDR3 protein: CSVAQASRSYNEQFF
CDR3 DNA: TGCAGCGTTGCTCAAGCTAGCAGATCCTACAATGAGCAGTTCTTC

V gene: TRBV14
clone size: few
D gene: -
J gene: TRBJ2-7
CDR3 protein: CASSLSHSYEQYF
CDR3 DNA: TGTGCCAGCAGCCTCTCGCACTCCTACGAGCAGTACTTC

V gene: TRBV12-3/TRBV12-4
clone size: once
D gene: -
J gene: TRBJ1-6
CDR3 protein: CASSFMGQGASPLHF
CDR3 DNA: TGTGCCAGCAGTTTTATGGGCCAGGGCGCTTCACCCCTCCACTTT

V gene: TRBV7-2
clone size: -
D gene: -
J gene: TRBJ2-1
CDR3 protein: CASSLVRRADFEQFF
CDR3 DNA: TGTGCCAGCAGCTTAGTCAGAAGGGCGGATTTTGAGCAGTTCTTC

V gene: TRBV7-7
clone size: few
D gene: -
J gene: TRBJ2-1
CDR3 protein: CASSLVRQRNYNEQFF
CDR3 DNA: TGTGCCAGCAGCTTAGTGCGCCAAAGGAATTACAATGAGCAGTTCTTC

V gene: TRBV29-1
clone size: -
D gene: TRBD2
J gene: TRBJ2-1
CDR3 protein: CSVEGRSGRNEQFF
CDR3 DNA: TGCAGCGTTGAAGGTAGAAGCGGGAGGAATGAGCAGTTCTTC

V gene: TRBV19
clone size: -
D gene: -
J gene: TRBJ2-1
CDR3 protein: CATLGPKGGRAYNEQFF
CDR3 DNA: TGTGCCACCCTGGGACCCAAGGGGGGTAGGGCCTACAATGAGCAGTTCTTC

V gene: TRBV15
clone size: few
D gene: -
J gene: TRBJ1-5
CDR3 protein: CATSTYGARNQPQHF
CDR3 DNA: TGTGCCACCAGCACGTACGGGGCCAGAAATCAGCCCCAGCATTTT

V gene: TRBV27
clone size: few
D gene: TRBD2
J gene: TRBJ2-2
CDR3 protein: CASSLGGEWTGELFF
CDR3 DNA: TGTGCCAGCAGTTTAGGGGGGGAATGGACCGGGGAGCTGTTTTTT

V gene: TRBV27
clone size: few
D gene: TRBD1
J gene: TRBJ2-7
CDR3 protein: CASSDGTASKQYF
CDR3 DNA: TGTGCCAGCAGTGACGGGACAGCTAGCAAGCAGTACTTC

V gene: TRBV3-1
clone size: -
D gene: -
J gene: TRBJ2-1
CDR3 protein: CASSQVGGWNEQFF
CDR3 DNA: TGTGCCAGCAGCCAAGTGGGAGGTTGGAATGAGCAGTTCTTC

V gene: TRBV7-2
clone size: -
D gene: TRBD2
J gene: TRBJ2-7
CDR3 protein: CASSLDIWREAESEQYF
CDR3 DNA: TGTGCCAGCAGCTTAGACATCTGGCGGGAGGCAGAAAGCGAGCAGTACTTC

V gene: TRBV20-1
clone size: -
D gene: TRBD1
J gene: TRBJ1-4
CDR3 protein: CGARERGLSGGNEKLFF
CDR3 DNA: TGCGGTGCTAGAGAGAGGGGGCTAAGCGGGGGGAATGAAAAACTGTTTTTT

V gene: TRBV7-2
clone size: few
D gene: -
J gene: TRBJ2-3
CDR3 protein: CASSLAASRTDTQYF
CDR3 DNA: TGTGCCAGCAGCTTAGCGGCCAGCCGCACAGATACGCAGTATTTT

V gene: TRBV7-9
clone size: -
D gene: -
J gene: TRBJ2-7
CDR3 protein: CASSVLGQYEQYF
CDR3 DNA: TGTGCCAGCAGCGTACTCGGACAGTACGAGCAGTACTTC